This entry lists 30 T cell receptor beta chains sequenced from one sample in a study of blood T cell repertoires in COVID-19. Measured with immunoSEQ multiplex PCR; TCRdb has only the in-frame clones, and not every one. The sample lists about 140,000 clones; about 80% were seen once. Sequenced material: peripheral blood. These receptors were obtained from a human donor in a cohort sampled during active COVID-19.

This rearrangement joins TRBV7-6 to TRBJ2-1; no clear D. The germline CDR1 and CDR2 sequences are SGHVS and FNYEAQ. V lost 5 bases and J lost 6, with 17 bases in between. The CDR3 length is 15 residues. The CDR3 here is CASSPFKSSSNEQFF. In nucleotides, the CDR3 is TGTGCCAGCAGCCCCTTTAAGAGTAGTTCCAATGAGCAGTTCTTC.

The rearrangement uses TRBV13 and TRBJ1-2; 9 bases line up with TRBD1. This CDR3 spans 13 amino acids. V was clipped by 8 bases and J by 3 bases; unmatched bases: 4. From germline, CDR1 is PRHDT and CDR2 FYEKMQ (reference sequence). CDR3 DNA: TGTGCCAGCGGGGGACAGGGACACTATGGCTACACCTTC. Its translation: CASGGQGHYGYTF.

The V call is TRBV10-3, the J call TRBJ1-2, with 7 bases aligning to TRBD1. The CDR3 length is 14 residues. The V gene end was trimmed by 2 bases and the J gene end by 4 bases; junction bases not matched to a gene: 4. Looked up from germline, CDR1 is ENHRY and CDR2 is SYGVKD. The CDR3 region has the DNA TGTGCCATCAGTGAGGGGACAGTGGGCTATGGCTACACCTTC. Protein product: CAISEGTVGYGYTF.

The chain employs TRBV5-1 and TRBJ2-2; D call uncertain. Germline CDR1 SGHRS, CDR2 YFSETQ. The CDR3 is 13 amino acids. The V gene lost 5 bases and the J gene lost 6 bases, with 11 bases spanning the gap. CDR3 DNA: TGCGCCAGCAGTTCCTTTTCGTCCGGGGAGCTGTTTTTT. Its protein is CASSSFSSGELFF.

This clone occurred a few times. The identical CDR3 is also encoded by other nucleotide sequences in the sample. This sequence joins TRBV6-5 and TRBJ1-6, with 9 bases lining up with TRBD1. This CDR3 has 15 residues. V shed 0 bases and J 10 bases; nucleotides not matched to a gene: 4. Germline assignment: CDR1 MNHEY and CDR2 SVGAGI. DNA for the CDR3: TGTGCCAGCAGTTACTCGGGACAGGGTGGGTCACCCCTCCACTTT. Amino acids: CASSYSGQGGSPLHF.

The rearrangement joins TRBV5-8 to TRBJ1-5; 11 nucleotides agree with TRBD1. The germline V gene encodes CDR1 SGHTS and CDR2 YDEGEE. The CDR3 consists of 17 residues. V dropped 4 bases and J dropped 2; count of bases not matched to a gene: 8. CDR3 in amino acids: CASSKDRGQSGNQPQHF. The CDR3 coding sequence is TGTGCCAGCAGCAAGGACAGGGGGCAAAGTGGCAATCAGCCCCAGCATTTT.

This clone was seen a handful of times. The chain combines TRBV6-5 with TRBJ1-5, with unresolved D. The CDR3 covers 14 residues. V was cut by 6 bases and J by 3 bases, with 12 bases left in between. Germline CDR1 MNHEY, CDR2 SVGAGI. CDR3 DNA sequence: TGTGCCAGCAGACCAACGACTGACAATCAGCCCCAGCATTTT. Its protein is CASRPTTDNQPQHF.

The rearrangement links TRBV7-8 to TRBJ1-1; 10 nucleotides agree with TRBD1. This CDR3 is built from 16 residues. In germline, CDR1 is SGHVS, CDR2 FQNEAQ. V shed 1 base and J 3 bases; nucleotides not matched to a gene: 5. The chain's CDR3 is CASSLEGQGFDTEAFF. CDR3 in DNA: TGTGCCAGCAGCTTAGAGGGACAGGGGTTCGACACTGAAGCTTTCTTT.

The chain links TRBV12-3 or TRBV12-4 to TRBJ2-5; weak D call: TRBD2 (6 bases). V lost 7 bases, J lost 9 bases, and 15 bases lay in between. This CDR3 comprises 12 residues. Here the CDR3 reads CASNRLREAQYF. The DNA for the CDR3 is TGTGCCAGCAACCGGCTCAGGGAGGCCCAGTACTTC.

V usage is TRBV18 and J usage is TRBJ2-2, with D possibly matching TRBD1 (5 bases). The germline V gene encodes CDR1 KGHSH and CDR2 LQKENI. This CDR3 has 14 amino acids. V was trimmed by 6 bases and J by 1 base, leaving 9 bases between them. The chain's CDR3 is CASSGRGNTGELFF. CDR3 bases: TGTGCCAGCTCGGGGCGAGGGAACACCGGGGAGCTGTTTTTT.

The table lists this clone with a few counts. The chain is built from TRBV6-5 and TRBJ2-1, with 11 nucleotides matching TRBD2. Germline loops: CDR1 MNHEY, CDR2 SVGAGI. The CDR3 covers 12 residues. V lost 4 bases and J lost 13; bases outside the gene matches: 3. CDR3 in amino acids: CASSLLAGEQFF. Here the CDR3 DNA reads TGTGCCAGCAGTTTACTAGCGGGGGAACAGTTCTTC.

This chain connects TRBV6-5 to TRBJ1-6; 7 positions match TRBD1. Trimming cost V 6 bases and J 10 bases; bases outside gene matches: 9. The CDR3 is 14 residues long. In germline, CDR1 is MNHEY, CDR2 SVGAGI. The CDR3 nucleotides are TGTGCCAGCAGCCGGGGACAGCCGGACTCACCCCTCCACTTT. It is translated as CASSRGQPDSPLHF.

CDR3 DNA sequence: TGCGCCAGCAGCTTGCTTGACCGGGGTGTAGGGGGCTACACCTTC. Its translation: CASSLLDRGVGGYTF. V gene TRBV5-1 combines with J gene TRBJ1-2; D call uncertain. With 1 base removed from V and 8 bases from J, the gap between germline ends came to 18 bases. The CDR3 spans 15 residues. CDR1 and CDR2 from the germline V gene are SGHRS and YFSETQ.

The chain couples TRBV20-1 to TRBJ2-7; D is unresolved. Looked up from germline, CDR1 is DFQATT and CDR2 is SNEGSKA (reference sequence). The V end lost 1 base, the J end lost 2 bases, and 3 bases lay between the germline ends. The CDR3 runs to 11 residues. CDR3 protein: CSARGPYEQYF. As DNA, the CDR3 is TGCAGTGCTAGAGGGCCCTACGAGCAGTACTTC.

This clone was observed a handful of times. The CDR3 DNA follows: TGTGCCAGCAGCGTCCGGGACAGGGGGACCGGGGAGCTGTTTTTT. Its protein product is CASSVRDRGTGELFF. The rearrangement links TRBV3-1 (or the pseudogene TRBV3-2) to TRBJ2-2; TRBD1 agrees at 11 bases. The V gene's germline CDR1 is LGHDT and CDR2 YNNKEL (reference sequence). This CDR3 comprises 15 residues. V shed 5 bases, J shed 5 bases, and the junction held 4 bases outside the gene matches.

The V gene is TRBV28, the J gene TRBJ2-1; 10 bases map to TRBD1. The CDR3 has 13 amino acids. The germline V gene encodes CDR1 MDHEN and CDR2 SYDVKM. V was pared by 7 bases and J by 6 bases, with 3 bases of the junction left unmatched. This CDR3 reads CASKGTGANEQFF. The DNA of the CDR3 is TGTGCCAGCAAAGGGACAGGGGCCAATGAGCAGTTCTTC.

The CDR3 sequence is CASSPTGDNSPLHF. The CDR3 region has the DNA TGTGCCAGCAGCCCGACAGGGGACAATTCACCCCTCCACTTT. The chain links TRBV9 to TRBJ1-6; TRBD1 matches 8 bases. V trimming: 4 bases; J trimming: 7 bases; junction bases outside the gene matches: 4. The germline V gene encodes CDR1 SGDLS and CDR2 YYNGEE. There are 14 residues in the CDR3.

The genes are TRBV28 and TRBJ1-5; the match to TRBD1 covers 9 bases. Germline CDR1 reads MDHEN; CDR2 reads SYDVKM. V shed 2 bases and J 4 bases; nucleotides not matched to a gene: 3. This CDR3 contains 15 residues. The CDR3 protein is CASSLGQGLNQPQHF. The CDR3 nucleotides read TGTGCCAGCAGTTTAGGACAGGGGTTGAATCAGCCCCAGCATTTT.

This CDR3 is CASSLAGGVRFF. CDR3 DNA sequence: TGCGCCAGCAGCCTAGCGGGGGGGGTTAGGTTCTTC. V usage is TRBV4-1 and J usage is TRBJ2-1; TRBD2 agrees at 11 bases. CDR3 length: 12 residues. V shed 4 bases and J 15 bases; nucleotides not matched to a gene: 5. CDR1 and CDR2 from the germline V gene are MGHRA and YSYEKL.

The chain links TRBV2 to TRBJ1-6; D perhaps matches TRBD1 (6 bases). The germline V gene has CDR1 SNHLY and CDR2 FYNNEI. The CDR3 length is 14 residues. Deletions cut 4 bases from V and 7 bases from J, with 11 bases between. CDR3 sequence (DNA): TGTGCCAGCAGTGCATTACAGGGAAATTCACCCCTCCACTTT. It translates to CASSALQGNSPLHF.

The genes are TRBV9 and TRBJ2-3; possibly TRBD2 for D (7 bases). CDR3 length: 16 amino acids. The V end was cut by 4 bases, the J end by 0 bases, with 15 bases between. The germline CDR1 and CDR2 sequences are SGDLS and YYNGEE. The DNA of the CDR3 is TGTGCCAGCAGCCGCCGGGGGGCACCAAGCACAGATACGCAGTATTTT. This encodes CASSRRGAPSTDTQYF.

The chain employs TRBV2 and TRBJ2-5; 8 bases are shared with TRBD1. The CDR3 sequence is 13 residues long. Germline V gives CDR1 SNHLY, CDR2 FYNNEI. V trimming: 5 bases; J trimming: 4 bases; junction bases outside the gene matches: 3. The CDR3 is CASSPGGPETQYF. The CDR3 nucleotides are TGTGCCAGCAGTCCAGGGGGCCCAGAGACCCAGTACTTC.

The gene calls are TRBV6-2 or TRBV6-3 and TRBJ1-1; 9 positions agree with TRBD1. The V gene's germline CDR1 is MNHEY and CDR2 SVGEGT. With 5 bases clipped from V and 5 bases from J, the junction kept 6 bases outside the gene matches. The CDR3 extends over 14 amino acids. Here the CDR3 DNA reads TGTGCCAGCAGTCTACAGGGGGCGAGGACTGAAGCTTTCTTT. It specifies CASSLQGARTEAFF.

This chain uses TRBV19 with TRBJ2-1, with TRBD2 as a possible D gene (7 bases). In germline, CDR1 is LNHDA, CDR2 SQIVND (reference sequence). This CDR3 region has 17 residues. Trimming took 3 bases from V and 0 from J, leaving 15 bases between them. The CDR3: CASSIAGARSSYNEQFF. DNA for the CDR3: TGTGCCAGTAGTATCGCGGGGGCCCGGAGCTCCTACAATGAGCAGTTCTTC.

This chain links TRBV12-5 with TRBJ2-7; TRBD2 agrees at 11 bases. Germline V CDR1 and CDR2: LGHNT, FRNRAP. With V trimmed by 4 bases and J by 7 bases, 9 bases remained unmatched. The CDR3 loop spans 15 amino acids. CDR3 protein: CASGWNSGGAYEQYF. The DNA of the CDR3 is TGTGCTAGTGGTTGGAATAGCGGGGGGGCTTATGAGCAGTACTTC.

This clone was seen a few times. This chain links TRBV10-1 with TRBJ2-2, with D perhaps matching TRBD1 (6 bases). Trimming removed 3 bases from V and 5 bases from J, with 13 bases in between. The CDR3 is 15 amino acids. CDR1 WNHNN and CDR2 SYGVQD come from the germline V gene (reference sequence). In DNA form, the CDR3 reads TGCGCCAGCAGTGACACAGGGTTTGGGACCGGGGAGCTGTTTTTT. Its protein is CASSDTGFGTGELFF.

The chain employs TRBV2 and TRBJ1-4; possible D gene TRBD1, 6 bases. Trimming took off 6 bases at V and 2 bases at J, with 10 bases between the two ends. CDR1 is SNHLY and CDR2 is FYNNEI in the germline V gene. The CDR3 consists of 14 residues. The CDR3 region has the DNA TGTGCCAGCAGGGTACAGGGCACTAATGAAAAACTGTTTTTT. Translated, it gives CASRVQGTNEKLFF. The variable domain in full, completed from reference TRBV2 and TRBJ1-4, reads EPEVTQTPSHQVTQMGQEVILRCVPISNHLYFYWYRQILGQKVEFLVSFYNNEISEKSEIFDDQFSVERPDGSNFTLKIRSTKLEDSAMYFCASRVQGTNEKLFFGSGTQLSVL.

The J gene is TRBJ1-1, the V gene TRBV13; D gene unclear. Germline assignment: CDR1 PRHDT and CDR2 FYEKMQ (reference sequence). CDR3 length: 17 amino acids. Trimming took 0 bases from V and 3 from J, leaving 17 bases between them. The CDR3 reads CASSLGLRSPTHTEAFF. In DNA, the CDR3 is TGTGCCAGCAGCTTAGGCCTCCGGTCCCCCACCCACACTGAAGCTTTCTTT.

The chain joins TRBV5-1 to TRBJ2-5; 10 nucleotides agree with TRBD2. Trimming cost V 3 bases and J 3 bases; bases outside gene matches: 2. The CDR3 is 14 residues long. Germline assignment: CDR1 SGHRS and CDR2 YFSETQ. In DNA, the CDR3 is TGCGCCAGCAGCTCCCTAGCGGGGGAAGAGACCCAGTACTTC. It is translated as CASSSLAGEETQYF.

The chain employs TRBV6-2 or TRBV6-3 and TRBJ2-3, with D possibly matching TRBD1 (5 bases). The germline V and J ends were trimmed by 3 bases and 1 base, with 8 bases remaining between them. Germline CDR1 and CDR2: MNHEY and SVGEGT. The CDR3 length is 14 residues. CDR3 in DNA: TGTGCCAGCAGTTATCAGGGTGGCACAGATACGCAGTATTTT. Translated: CASSYQGGTDTQYF.